The clone carrying this TCR beta chain was seen a handful of times. Using a J-beta primer mix together with a sample-barcoded 5' primer, a second PCR was run for 7 to 11 cycles. TCRdb recomputed calls from the 5' RACE reads with MiXCR, one row per CDR3 protein. The sample consists of approximately 830,000 distinct CDR3 sequences, under 80% of them appearing once. This specimen belongs to a study of blood T cells in healthy people across ages. This CDR3 is built from 14 residues. The V end was cut by 3 bases, the J end by 5 bases, with 14 bases between. The V gene's germline CDR1 is SNHLY and CDR2 FYNNEI.

The V call is TRBV2, the J call TRBJ2-7, with D perhaps TRBD1 (5 bases). This clonotype originated in a man aged 25 to 40 in good health. What was sequenced was blood. CDR3 loop: CASSEAPVGDEQYF. The DNA of the CDR3 is TGTGCCAGCAGTGAGGCCCCGGTAGGGGACGAGCAGTACTTC. Based on the CDR3 plus reference TRBV2 and TRBJ2-7, the full variable domain is EPEVTQTPSHQVTQMGQEVILRCVPISNHLYFYWYRQILGQKVEFLVSFYNNEISEKSEIFDDQFSVERPDGSNFTLKIRSTKLEDSAMYFCASSEAPVGDEQYFGPGTRLTVT.